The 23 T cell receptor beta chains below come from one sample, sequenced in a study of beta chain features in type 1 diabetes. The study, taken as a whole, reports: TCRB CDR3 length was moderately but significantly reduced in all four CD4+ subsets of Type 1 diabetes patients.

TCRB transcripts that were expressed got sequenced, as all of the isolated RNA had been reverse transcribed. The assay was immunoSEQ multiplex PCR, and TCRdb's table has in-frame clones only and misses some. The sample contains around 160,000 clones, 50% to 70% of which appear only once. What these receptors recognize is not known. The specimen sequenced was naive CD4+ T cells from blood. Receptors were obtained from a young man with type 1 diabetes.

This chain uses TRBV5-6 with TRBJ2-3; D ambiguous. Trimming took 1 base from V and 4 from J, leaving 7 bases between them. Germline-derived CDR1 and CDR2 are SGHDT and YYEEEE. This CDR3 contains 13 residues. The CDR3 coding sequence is TGTGCCAGCAGCTTGTTGCCGCCAGATACGCAGTATTTT. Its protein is CASSLLPPDTQYF.

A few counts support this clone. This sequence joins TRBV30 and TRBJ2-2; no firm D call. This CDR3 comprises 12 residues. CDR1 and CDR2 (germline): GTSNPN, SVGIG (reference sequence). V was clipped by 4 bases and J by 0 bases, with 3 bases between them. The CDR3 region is CAWTANTGELFF. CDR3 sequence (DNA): TGTGCCTGGACCGCGAACACCGGGGAGCTGTTTTTT. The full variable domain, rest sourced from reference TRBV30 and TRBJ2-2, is SQTIHQWPATLVQPVGSPLSLECTVEGTSNPNLYWYRQAAGRGLQLLFYSVGIGQISSEVPQNLSASRPQDRQFILSSKKLLLSDSGFYLCAWTANTGELFFGEGSRLTVL.

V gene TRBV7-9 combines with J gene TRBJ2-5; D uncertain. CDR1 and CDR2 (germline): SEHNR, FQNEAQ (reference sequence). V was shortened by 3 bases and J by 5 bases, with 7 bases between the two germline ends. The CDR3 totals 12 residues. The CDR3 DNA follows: TGTGCCAGCAGCTTTGGATGGGAGACCCAGTACTTC. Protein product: CASSFGWETQYF.

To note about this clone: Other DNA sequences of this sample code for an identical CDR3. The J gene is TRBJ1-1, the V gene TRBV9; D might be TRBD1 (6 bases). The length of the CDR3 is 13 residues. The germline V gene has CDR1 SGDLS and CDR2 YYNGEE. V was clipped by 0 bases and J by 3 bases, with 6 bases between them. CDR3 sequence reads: CASSVAGDTEAFF. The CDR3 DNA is TGTGCCAGCAGCGTAGCAGGGGACACTGAAGCTTTCTTT.

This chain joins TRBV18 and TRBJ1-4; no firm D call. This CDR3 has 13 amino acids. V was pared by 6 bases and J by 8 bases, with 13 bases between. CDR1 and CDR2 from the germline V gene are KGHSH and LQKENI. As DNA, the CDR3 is TGTGCCAGCTCCCTTGGATCGAAGGAAAAACTGTTTTTT. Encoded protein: CASSLGSKEKLFF.

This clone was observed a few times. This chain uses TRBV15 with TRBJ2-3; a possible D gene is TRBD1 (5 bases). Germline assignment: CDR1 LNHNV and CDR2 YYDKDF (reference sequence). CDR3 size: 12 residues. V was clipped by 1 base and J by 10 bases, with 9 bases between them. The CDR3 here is CATSRGTTAQYF. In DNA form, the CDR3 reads TGTGCCACCAGCAGAGGGACAACTGCGCAGTATTTT.

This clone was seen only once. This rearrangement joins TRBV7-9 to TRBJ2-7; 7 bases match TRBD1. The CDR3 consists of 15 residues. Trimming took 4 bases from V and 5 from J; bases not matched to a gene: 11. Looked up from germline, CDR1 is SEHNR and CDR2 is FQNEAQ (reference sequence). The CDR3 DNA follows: TGTGCCAGCAGCTACTTGAGAACAGGGGTCCACGAGCAGTACTTC. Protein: CASSYLRTGVHEQYF.

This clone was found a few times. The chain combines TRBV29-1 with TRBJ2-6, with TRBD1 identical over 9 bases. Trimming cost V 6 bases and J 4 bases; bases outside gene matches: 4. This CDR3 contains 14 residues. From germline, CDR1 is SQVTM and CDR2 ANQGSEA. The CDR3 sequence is CSVGTGFGANVLTF. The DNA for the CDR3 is TGCAGCGTAGGGACAGGGTTCGGGGCCAACGTCCTGACTTTC.

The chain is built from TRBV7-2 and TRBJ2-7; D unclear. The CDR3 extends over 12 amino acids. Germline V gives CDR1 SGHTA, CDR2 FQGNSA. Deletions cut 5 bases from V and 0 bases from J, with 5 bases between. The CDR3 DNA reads TGTGCCAGCAGCGGAACCTCCTACGAGCAGTACTTC. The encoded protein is CASSGTSYEQYF.

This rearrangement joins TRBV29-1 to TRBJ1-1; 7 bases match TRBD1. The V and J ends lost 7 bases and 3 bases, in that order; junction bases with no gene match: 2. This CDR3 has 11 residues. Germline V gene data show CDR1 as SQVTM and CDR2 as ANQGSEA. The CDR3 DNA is TGCAGCGGCCAGGGGGACACTGAAGCTTTCTTT. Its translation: CSGQGDTEAFF. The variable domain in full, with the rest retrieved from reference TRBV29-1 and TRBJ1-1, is SAVISQKPSRDICQRGTSLTIQCQVDSQVTMMFWYRQQPGQSLTLIATANQGSEATYESGFVIDKFPISRPNLTFSTLTVSNMSPEDSSIYLCSGQGDTEAFFGQGTRLTVV.

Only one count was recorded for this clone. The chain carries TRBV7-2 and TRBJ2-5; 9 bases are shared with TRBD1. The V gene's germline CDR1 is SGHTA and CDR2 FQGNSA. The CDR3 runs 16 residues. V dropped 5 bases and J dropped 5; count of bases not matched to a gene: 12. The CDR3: CASSREQGARGETQYF. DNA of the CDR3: TGTGCCAGCAGCCGAGAACAGGGGGCGCGAGGGGAGACCCAGTACTTC.

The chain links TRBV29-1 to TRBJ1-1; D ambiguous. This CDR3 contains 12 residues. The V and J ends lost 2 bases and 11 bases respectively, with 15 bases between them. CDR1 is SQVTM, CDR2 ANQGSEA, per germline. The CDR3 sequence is CSVESQFYGAFF. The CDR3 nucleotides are TGCAGCGTTGAATCCCAATTCTATGGGGCTTTCTTT.

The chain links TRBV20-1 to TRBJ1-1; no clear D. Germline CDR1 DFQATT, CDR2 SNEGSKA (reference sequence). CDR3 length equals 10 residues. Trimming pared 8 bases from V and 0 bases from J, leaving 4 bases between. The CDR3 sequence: CSTVNTEAFF. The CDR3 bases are TGCAGTACAGTGAACACTGAAGCTTTCTTT.

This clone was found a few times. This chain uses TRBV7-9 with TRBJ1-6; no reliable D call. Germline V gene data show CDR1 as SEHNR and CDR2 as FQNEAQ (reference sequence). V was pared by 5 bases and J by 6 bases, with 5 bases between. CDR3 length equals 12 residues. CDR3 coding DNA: TGTGCCAGCAGCCTTCCTAATTCACCCCTCCACTTT. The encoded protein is CASSLPNSPLHF. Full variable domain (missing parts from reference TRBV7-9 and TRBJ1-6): DTGVSQNPRHKITKRGQNVTFRCDPISEHNRLYWYRQTLGQGPEFLTYFQNEAQLEKSRLLSDRFSAERPKGSFSTLEIQRTEQGDSAMYLCASSLPNSPLHFGNGTRLTVT.

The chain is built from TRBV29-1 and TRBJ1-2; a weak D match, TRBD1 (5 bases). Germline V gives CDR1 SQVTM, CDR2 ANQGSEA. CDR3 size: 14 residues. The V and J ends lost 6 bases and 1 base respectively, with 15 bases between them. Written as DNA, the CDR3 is TGCAGCGTCATCGCCCGGGACGGTAACTATGGCTACACCTTC. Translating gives CSVIARDGNYGYTF.

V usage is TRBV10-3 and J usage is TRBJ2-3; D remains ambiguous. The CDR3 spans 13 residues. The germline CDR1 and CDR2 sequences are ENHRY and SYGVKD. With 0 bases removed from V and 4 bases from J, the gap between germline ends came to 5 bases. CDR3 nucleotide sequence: TGTGCCATCAGTGAGTCGGGTGCAGATACGCAGTATTTT. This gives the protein CAISESGADTQYF.

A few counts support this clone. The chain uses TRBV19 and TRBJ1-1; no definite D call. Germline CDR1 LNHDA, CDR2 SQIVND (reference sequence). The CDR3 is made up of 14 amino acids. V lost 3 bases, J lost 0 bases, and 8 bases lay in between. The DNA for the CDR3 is TGTGCCAGTAGTATTCGTGGGATGAACACTGAAGCTTTCTTT. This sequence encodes CASSIRGMNTEAFF.

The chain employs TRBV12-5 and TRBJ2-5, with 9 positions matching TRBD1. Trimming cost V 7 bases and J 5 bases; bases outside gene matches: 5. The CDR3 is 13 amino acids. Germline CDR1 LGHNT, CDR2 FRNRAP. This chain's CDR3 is CASARDRVETQYF. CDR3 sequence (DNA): TGTGCTAGTGCCAGGGACAGGGTGGAGACCCAGTACTTC.

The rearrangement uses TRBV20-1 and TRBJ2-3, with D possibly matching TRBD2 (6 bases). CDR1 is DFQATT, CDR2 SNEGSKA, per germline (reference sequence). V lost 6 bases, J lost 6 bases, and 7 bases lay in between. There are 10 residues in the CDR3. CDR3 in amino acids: CSAGGDTQYF. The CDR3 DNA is TGCAGTGCCGGAGGGGATACGCAGTATTTT.

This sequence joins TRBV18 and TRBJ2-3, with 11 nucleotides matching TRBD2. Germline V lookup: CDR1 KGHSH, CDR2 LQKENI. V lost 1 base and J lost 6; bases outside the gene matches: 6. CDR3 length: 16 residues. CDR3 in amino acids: CASSPRVAGGLDTQYF. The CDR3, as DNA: TGTGCCAGCTCACCACGCGTAGCGGGGGGGCTGGATACGCAGTATTTT.

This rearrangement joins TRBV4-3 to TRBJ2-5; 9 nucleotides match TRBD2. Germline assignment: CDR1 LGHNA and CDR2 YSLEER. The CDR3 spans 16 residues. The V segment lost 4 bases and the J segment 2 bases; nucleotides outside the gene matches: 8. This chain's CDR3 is CASSPNGLAGQETQYF. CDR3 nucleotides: TGCGCCAGCAGCCCTAACGGGCTAGCGGGGCAAGAGACCCAGTACTTC.

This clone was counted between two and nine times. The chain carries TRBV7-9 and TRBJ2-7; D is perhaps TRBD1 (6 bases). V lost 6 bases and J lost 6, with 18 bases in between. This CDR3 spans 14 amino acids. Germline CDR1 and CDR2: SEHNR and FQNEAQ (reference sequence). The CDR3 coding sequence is TGTGCCAGCAGTCCCTCAGGGCAAGGGGGCGAGCAGTACTTC. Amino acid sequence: CASSPSGQGGEQYF.

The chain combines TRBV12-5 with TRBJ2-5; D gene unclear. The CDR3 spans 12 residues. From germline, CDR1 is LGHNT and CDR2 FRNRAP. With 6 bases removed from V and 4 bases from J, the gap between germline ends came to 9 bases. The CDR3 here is CASGRYGETQYF. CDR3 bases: TGTGCTAGTGGACGGTACGGAGAGACCCAGTACTTC.